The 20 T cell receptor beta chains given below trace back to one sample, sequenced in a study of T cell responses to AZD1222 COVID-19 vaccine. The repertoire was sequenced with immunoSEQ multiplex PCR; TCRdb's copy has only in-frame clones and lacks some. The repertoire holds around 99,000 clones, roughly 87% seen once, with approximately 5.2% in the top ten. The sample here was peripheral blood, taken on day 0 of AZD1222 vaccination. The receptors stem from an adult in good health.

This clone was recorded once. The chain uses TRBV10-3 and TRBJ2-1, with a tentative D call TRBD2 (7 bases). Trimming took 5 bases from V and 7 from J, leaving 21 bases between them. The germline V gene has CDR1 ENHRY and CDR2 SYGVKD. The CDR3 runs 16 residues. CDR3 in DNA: TGTGCCATCAGTTTACACGGGGGGCCGAAACGGAATGAGCAGTTCTTC. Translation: CAISLHGGPKRNEQFF.

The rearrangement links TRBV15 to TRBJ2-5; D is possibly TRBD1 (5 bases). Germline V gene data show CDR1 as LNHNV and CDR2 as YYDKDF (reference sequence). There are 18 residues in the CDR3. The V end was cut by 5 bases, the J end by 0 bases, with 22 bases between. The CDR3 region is CATSRLTNSWGYQETQYF. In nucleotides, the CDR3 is TGTGCCACCAGCCGTTTGACCAACAGTTGGGGCTACCAAGAGACCCAGTACTTC.

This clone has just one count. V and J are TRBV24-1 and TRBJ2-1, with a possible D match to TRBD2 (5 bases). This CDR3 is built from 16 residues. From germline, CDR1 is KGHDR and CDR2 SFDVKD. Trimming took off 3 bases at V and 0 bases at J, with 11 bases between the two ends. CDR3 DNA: TGTGCCACCAGTGATCGGACTCAGAGCTCCTACAATGAGCAGTTCTTC. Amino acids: CATSDRTQSSYNEQFF.

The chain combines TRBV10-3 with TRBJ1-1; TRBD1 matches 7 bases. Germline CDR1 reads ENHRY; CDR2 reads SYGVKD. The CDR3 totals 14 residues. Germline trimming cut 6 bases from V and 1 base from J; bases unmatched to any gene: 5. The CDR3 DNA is TGTGCCATCAGCCAACAGGGGCCGAACACTGAAGCTTTCTTT. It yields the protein CAISQQGPNTEAFF.

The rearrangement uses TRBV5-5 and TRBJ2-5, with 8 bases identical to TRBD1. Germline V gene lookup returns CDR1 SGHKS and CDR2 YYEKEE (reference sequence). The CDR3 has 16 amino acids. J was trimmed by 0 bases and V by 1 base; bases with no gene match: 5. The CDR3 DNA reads TGTGCCAGCAGCTTGTTGAGGACAGGGTACCAAGAGACCCAGTACTTC. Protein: CASSLLRTGYQETQYF.

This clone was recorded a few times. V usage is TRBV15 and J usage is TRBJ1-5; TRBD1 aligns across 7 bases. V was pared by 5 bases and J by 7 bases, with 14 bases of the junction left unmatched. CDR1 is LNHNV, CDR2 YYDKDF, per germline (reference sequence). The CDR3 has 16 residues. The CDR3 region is CATSQNNRGAGQPQHF. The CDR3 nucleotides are TGTGCCACCAGCCAGAACAACAGGGGCGCAGGACAGCCCCAGCATTTT.

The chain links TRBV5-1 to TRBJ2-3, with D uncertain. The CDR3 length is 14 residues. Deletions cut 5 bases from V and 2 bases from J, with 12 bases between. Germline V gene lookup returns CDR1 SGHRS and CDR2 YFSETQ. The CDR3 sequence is CASRLRQLTDTQYF. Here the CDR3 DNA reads TGCGCCAGCAGGCTCAGGCAGCTCACAGATACGCAGTATTTT.

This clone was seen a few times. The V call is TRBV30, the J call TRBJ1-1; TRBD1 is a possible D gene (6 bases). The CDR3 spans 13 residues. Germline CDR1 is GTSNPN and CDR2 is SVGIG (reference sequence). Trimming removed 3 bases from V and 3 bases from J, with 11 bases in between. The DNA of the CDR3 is TGTGCCTGGAGCCGGGACACCTACACTGAAGCTTTCTTT. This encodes CAWSRDTYTEAFF.

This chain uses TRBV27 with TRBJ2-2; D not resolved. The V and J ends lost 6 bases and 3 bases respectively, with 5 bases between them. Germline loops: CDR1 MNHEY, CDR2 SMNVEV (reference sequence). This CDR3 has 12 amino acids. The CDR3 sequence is CASSRDTGELFF. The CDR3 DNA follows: TGTGCCAGCAGCCGAGACACCGGGGAGCTGTTTTTT.

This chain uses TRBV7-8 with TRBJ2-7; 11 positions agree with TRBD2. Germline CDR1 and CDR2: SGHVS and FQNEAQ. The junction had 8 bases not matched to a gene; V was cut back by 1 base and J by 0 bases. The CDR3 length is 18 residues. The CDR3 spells CASSLGSGGAVSSYEQYF. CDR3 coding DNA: TGTGCCAGCAGCTTAGGTAGCGGGGGGGCCGTAAGCTCCTACGAGCAGTACTTC.

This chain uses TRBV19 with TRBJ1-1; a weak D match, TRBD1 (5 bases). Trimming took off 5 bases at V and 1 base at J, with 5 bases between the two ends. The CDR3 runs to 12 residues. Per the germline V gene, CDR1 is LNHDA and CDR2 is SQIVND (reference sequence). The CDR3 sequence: CASSDRNTEAFF. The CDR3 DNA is TGTGCCAGTAGTGACAGGAACACTGAAGCTTTCTTT.

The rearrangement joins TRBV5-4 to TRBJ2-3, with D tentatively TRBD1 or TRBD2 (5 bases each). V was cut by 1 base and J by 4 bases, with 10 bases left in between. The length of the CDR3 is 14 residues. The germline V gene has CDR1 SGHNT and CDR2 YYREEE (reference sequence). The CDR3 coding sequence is TGTGCCAGCAGCTTGTTCGGGGACGCAGATACGCAGTATTTT. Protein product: CASSLFGDADTQYF.

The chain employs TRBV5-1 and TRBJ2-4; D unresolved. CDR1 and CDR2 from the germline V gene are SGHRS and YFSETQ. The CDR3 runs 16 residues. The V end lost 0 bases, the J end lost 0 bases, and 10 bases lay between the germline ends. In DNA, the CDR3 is TGCGCCAGCAGCTTGGAATCCATCATAGCCAAAAACATTCAGTACTTC. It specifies CASSLESIIAKNIQYF.

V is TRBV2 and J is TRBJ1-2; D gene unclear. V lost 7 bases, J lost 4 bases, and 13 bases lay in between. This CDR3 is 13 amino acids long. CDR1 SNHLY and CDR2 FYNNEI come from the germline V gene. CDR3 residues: CASTPDGGYGYTF. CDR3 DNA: TGTGCCAGCACCCCCGATGGCGGCTATGGCTACACCTTC.

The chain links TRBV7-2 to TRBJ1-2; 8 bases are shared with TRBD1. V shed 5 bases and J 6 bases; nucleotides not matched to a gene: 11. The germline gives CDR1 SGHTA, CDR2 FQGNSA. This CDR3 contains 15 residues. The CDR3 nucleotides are TGTGCCAGCAGCACTCGGACAGGGCGGGGGGATGGCTACACCTTC. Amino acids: CASSTRTGRGDGYTF. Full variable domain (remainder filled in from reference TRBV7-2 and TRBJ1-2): GAGVSQSPSNKVTEKGKDVELRCDPISGHTALYWYRQSLGQGLEFLIYFQGNSAPDKSGLPSDRFSAERTGGSVSTLTIQRTQQEDSAVYLCASSTRTGRGDGYTFGSGTRLTVV.

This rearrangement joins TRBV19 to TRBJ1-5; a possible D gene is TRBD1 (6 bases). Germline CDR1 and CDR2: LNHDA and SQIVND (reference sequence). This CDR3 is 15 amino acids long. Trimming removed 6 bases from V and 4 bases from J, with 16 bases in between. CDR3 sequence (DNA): TGTGCCAGTAGAGAAAAACAGGGACGTAATCAGCCCCAGCATTTT. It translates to CASREKQGRNQPQHF.

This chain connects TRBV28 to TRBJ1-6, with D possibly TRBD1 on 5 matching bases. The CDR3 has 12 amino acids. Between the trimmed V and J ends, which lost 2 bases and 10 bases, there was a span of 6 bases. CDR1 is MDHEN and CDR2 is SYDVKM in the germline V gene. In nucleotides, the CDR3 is TGTGCCAGCAGTTTACAGGGCTCACCCCTCCACTTT. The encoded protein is CASSLQGSPLHF.

CDR3 protein: CAISGTGEDYGYTF. The DNA of the CDR3 is TGTGCCATCAGTGGGACAGGGGAGGACTATGGCTACACCTTC. This chain uses TRBV10-3 with TRBJ1-2, with TRBD1 matching over 9 bases. Germline-derived CDR1 and CDR2 are ENHRY and SYGVKD. V was pared by 4 bases and J by 3 bases, with 3 bases of the junction left unmatched. The CDR3 loop spans 14 amino acids.

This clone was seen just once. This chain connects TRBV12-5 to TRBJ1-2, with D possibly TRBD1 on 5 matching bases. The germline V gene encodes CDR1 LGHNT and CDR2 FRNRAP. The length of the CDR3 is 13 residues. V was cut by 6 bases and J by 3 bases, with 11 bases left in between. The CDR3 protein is CASGTQTDYGYTF. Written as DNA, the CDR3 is TGTGCTAGTGGAACACAGACAGACTATGGCTACACCTTC.

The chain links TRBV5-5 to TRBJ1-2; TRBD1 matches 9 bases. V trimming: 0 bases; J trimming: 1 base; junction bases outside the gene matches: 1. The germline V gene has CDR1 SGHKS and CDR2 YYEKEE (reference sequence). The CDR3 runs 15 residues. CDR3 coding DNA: TGTGCCAGCAGCTTGGAGGGACAGGGTAACTATGGCTACACCTTC. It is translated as CASSLEGQGNYGYTF. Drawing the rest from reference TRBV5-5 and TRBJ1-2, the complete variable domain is DAGVTQSPTHLIKTRGQQVTLRCSPISGHKSVSWYQQVLGQGPQFIFQYYEKEERGRGNFPDRFSARQFPNYSSELNVNALLLGDSALYLCASSLEGQGNYGYTFGSGTRLTVV.